The 32 T cell receptor beta chains below all came from one sample that was sequenced in a study of T cells in Graves' hyperthyroidism and ophthalmopathy. Regions amplified from RNA transcripts were the TCR beta CDR3 regions. The HTBI primer set drove a first-round RT-PCR of the TCR CDR3. Using its own MiXCR run on the multiplex PCR reads, TCRdb lists one record per CDR3 protein. The sample lists around 200,000 distinct CDR3 sequences, around 15% occurring once. The sample consisted of blood. The source is a woman in her 50s with Graves' hyperthyroidism.

The chain joins TRBV4-2 to TRBJ2-4; possibly TRBD2 for D (6 bases). V lost 1 base to trimming and J lost 7 bases, with 8 bases between them. Germline CDR1 LGHNA, CDR2 YNFKEQ. The CDR3 has 13 amino acids. Written as DNA, the CDR3 is TGTGCCAGCAGCCAAGGGCGGGGCAACATTCAGTACTTC. Translating gives CASSQGRGNIQYF.

This clonotype showed up many times. The rearrangement joins TRBV2 to TRBJ2-5; 8 positions match TRBD2. There are 13 residues in the CDR3. The trim removed 9 bases at V and 2 bases at J, leaving 5 bases unmatched. Germline assignment: CDR1 SNHLY and CDR2 FYNNEI. CDR3 bases: TGTGCCAGTCTCGGGGGGGGACAAGAGACCCAGTACTTC. Its protein is CASLGGGQETQYF.

In its sample, this clonotype was seen many times. The chain uses TRBV20-1 and TRBJ2-5, with 8 nucleotides matching TRBD1. Germline loops: CDR1 DFQATT, CDR2 SNEGSKA (reference sequence). Trimming cost V 5 bases and J 1 base; bases outside gene matches: 3. The CDR3 contains 13 residues. The CDR3 sequence is CSAWTGPQETQYF. For the CDR3, the DNA is TGCAGTGCTTGGACAGGGCCCCAAGAGACCCAGTACTTC.

This clonotype was detected a few times. One end of the junction is discordant with germline, which a read error may explain. The chain couples TRBV18 to TRBJ1-1, with D possibly being TRBD1 (5 bases). This CDR3 has 14 residues. The germline V gene encodes CDR1 KGHSH and CDR2 LQKENI. The CDR3 DNA reads TGTGCCAGCTCCTCAGGGTCCTGGAACGCTGAAGCTTTCTTT. Its protein product is CASSSGSWNAEAFF.

The sample holds many counts of this clonotype. The rearrangement joins TRBV3-1 to TRBJ2-5, with TRBD2 matching over 8 bases. The CDR3 loop spans 16 amino acids. V trimming: 4 bases; J trimming: 5 bases; junction bases outside the gene matches: 12. Germline CDR1 reads LGHDT; CDR2 reads YNNKEL (reference sequence). The CDR3 coding sequence is TGTGCCAGCAGCCCCCGGGGGGGGGCGAGGTTTGAGACCCAGTACTTC. Protein: CASSPRGGARFETQYF.

This clonotype has ten or more counts. The V gene is TRBV28, the J gene TRBJ1-2; a weak D match, TRBD1 (5 bases). V was trimmed by 3 bases and J by 8 bases, leaving 16 bases between them. Germline CDR1 MDHEN, CDR2 SYDVKM. CDR3 length: 14 residues. CDR3 DNA: TGTGCCAGCAGTTTTTCTGGCTCGGGGGAAGGCTACACCTTC. This translates into CASSFSGSGEGYTF.

This clonotype was seen many times. This sequence joins TRBV7-2 and TRBJ2-5; D is possibly TRBD2 (6 bases). The CDR3 spans 15 residues. Germline V gene sequence: CDR1 SGHTA, CDR2 FQGNSA. Trimming removed 4 bases at V and 0 bases at J, with 12 bases between. The CDR3 here is CASSSPLAYQETQYF. In DNA, the CDR3 is TGTGCCAGCAGCTCCCCCCTAGCGTACCAAGAGACCCAGTACTTC.

This clonotype was found many times. The CDR3 loop is CASSYLSGGRYNEQFF. The CDR3 region has the DNA TGTGCCAGCAGTTACCTTAGCGGGGGGAGGTACAATGAGCAGTTCTTC. The V and J genes are TRBV6-1 and TRBJ2-1; 10 nucleotides line up with TRBD2. Germline assignment: CDR1 MNHNS and CDR2 SASEGT. J gave up 4 bases and V 5 bases, and 8 bases lay outside the gene matches. CDR3 length: 16 residues.

This clonotype was picked up many times. The V gene is TRBV6-1, the J gene TRBJ1-3, with D unresolved. V was clipped by 7 bases and J by 0 bases, with 13 bases between them. Germline CDR1 and CDR2: MNHNS and SASEGT. The CDR3 length is 15 residues. CDR3 nucleotides: TGTGCCAGCATGCATGGCTCCCCCTCTGGAAACACCATATATTTT. Protein sequence: CASMHGSPSGNTIYF.

Many counts were recorded for this clonotype. This chain joins TRBV2 and TRBJ1-1; D perhaps matches TRBD1 (6 bases). The CDR3 runs to 15 residues. Germline CDR1 is SNHLY and CDR2 is FYNNEI. Trimming pared 4 bases from V and 1 base from J, leaving 13 bases between. CDR3: CASSGVQGTNTEAFF. The CDR3 DNA is TGTGCCAGCAGTGGGGTACAGGGTACGAACACTGAAGCTTTCTTT.

In its sample, this clonotype was seen many times. The rearrangement links TRBV7-9 to TRBJ1-4; D perhaps matches TRBD1 (5 bases). With 8 bases removed from V and 2 bases from J, the gap between germline ends came to 18 bases. The CDR3 loop spans 16 amino acids. CDR1 is SEHNR, CDR2 FQNEAQ, per germline (reference sequence). The CDR3 spells CASADGQGFTNEKLFF. CDR3 coding DNA: TGTGCCAGCGCCGATGGGCAGGGCTTCACTAATGAAAAACTGTTTTTT.

Ten or more counts support this clonotype. The rearrangement joins TRBV11-1 to TRBJ1-1, with 11 bases lining up with TRBD1. J gave up 9 bases and V 6 bases, and 9 bases lay outside the gene matches. The CDR3 loop spans 14 amino acids. Germline assignment: CDR1 SGHAT and CDR2 FQDESV (reference sequence). The DNA of the CDR3 is TGTGCCAGCAGTTCGGACAGGGGGCGGTTTCAAGCTTTCTTT. It specifies CASSSDRGRFQAFF. Variable domain in full (rest from reference TRBV11-1 and TRBJ1-1): EAEVAQSPRYKITEKSQAVAFWCDPISGHATLYWYRQILGQGPELLVQFQDESVVDDSQLPKDRFSAERLKGVDSTLKIQPAELGDSAMYLCASSSDRGRFQAFFGQGTRLTVV.

The genes are TRBV7-9 and TRBJ2-2; 7 nucleotides agree with TRBD1. This CDR3 has 15 residues. Germline CDR1 and CDR2: SEHNR and FQNEAQ (reference sequence). V dropped 1 base and J dropped 5; count of bases not matched to a gene: 4. CDR3 nucleotide sequence: TGTGCCAGCAGCTTAGGGAAGACAGGGACCGGGGAGCTGTTTTTT. Its translation is CASSLGKTGTGELFF.

This clonotype occurred many times. The CDR3 loop reads CASSSNRMNTEAFF. The CDR3 nucleotides are TGTGCCAGCAGTTCGAACAGGATGAACACTGAAGCTTTCTTT. The V and J genes are TRBV12-3 or TRBV12-4 and TRBJ1-1; D may be TRBD1 (5 bases). The CDR3 consists of 14 residues. The V and J ends lost 4 bases and 0 bases respectively, with 9 bases between them.

This clonotype has at least ten counts. Here the CDR3 reads CASSQARDRMIYEQYF. In nucleotides, the CDR3 is TGCGCCAGCAGCCAAGCCCGGGACAGGATGATCTACGAGCAGTACTTC. The J gene is TRBJ2-7, the V gene TRBV4-1; 8 bases are shared with TRBD1. The CDR3 loop spans 16 amino acids. The germline gives CDR1 MGHRA, CDR2 YSYEKL. Trimming at V came to 1 base and at J to 3 bases, leaving 8 bases not matched to a gene.

This clonotype was observed many times. Here the CDR3 DNA reads TGTGCCAGCAGTTACTCGTTACTGAATCAGCCCCAGCATTTT. As protein: CASSYSLLNQPQHF. The chain joins TRBV6-2 or TRBV6-3 to TRBJ1-5; D uncertain. V lost 0 bases and J 4 bases, leaving 7 bases between the germline ends. Germline CDR1 is MNHEY and CDR2 is SVGEGT. This CDR3 has 14 residues.

This clonotype was detected ten times or more. The rearrangement uses TRBV12-3 or TRBV12-4 and TRBJ2-2; TRBD2 matches at 9 bases. Trimming at V came to 11 bases and at J to 6 bases, leaving 10 bases not matched to a gene. There are 14 residues in the CDR3. The DNA for the CDR3 is TGTGCCGGCCGGAGCAGCGGGGGGCCCGGGGAGCTGTTTTTT. Translation: CAGRSSGGPGELFF.

This clonotype was counted at least ten times. J is TRBJ1-1 and V is TRBV19; no firm D call. Germline lookup yields CDR1 LNHDA and CDR2 SQIVND (reference sequence). The CDR3 length is 12 residues. With 4 bases removed from V and 6 bases from J, the gap between germline ends came to 9 bases. The CDR3 sequence is CASSREVAEAFF. CDR3 in DNA: TGTGCCAGTAGTAGGGAAGTTGCTGAAGCTTTCTTT.

The DNA for the CDR3 is TGTGCCACCCGCCCCGTAGCCAAAAACATTCAGTACTTC. Encoded protein: CATRPVAKNIQYF. The chain links TRBV28 to TRBJ2-4; D is uncertain. Germline CDR1 MDHEN, CDR2 SYDVKM. This CDR3 comprises 13 residues. Trimming removed 10 bases at V and 0 bases at J, with 10 bases between. The full variable domain, with the rest looked up from reference TRBV28 and TRBJ2-4, is DVKVTQSSRYLVKRTGEKVFLECVQDMDHENMFWYRQDPGLGLRLIYFSYDVKMKEKGDIPEGYSVSREKKERFSLILESASTNQTSMYLCATRPVAKNIQYFGAGTRLSVL.

This clonotype was recorded at least ten times. J is TRBJ2-7 and V is TRBV2; D not certain. The CDR3 has 12 residues. V was clipped by 5 bases and J by 9 bases, with 14 bases between them. The germline V gene has CDR1 SNHLY and CDR2 FYNNEI. CDR3 nucleotides: TGTGCCAGCAGTAAAACCTACGAAGGGCAGTACTTC. This translates into CASSKTYEGQYF.

This clonotype was seen a handful of times. The rearrangement uses TRBV2 and TRBJ1-1, with D maybe TRBD1 (5 bases). Trimming took 6 bases from V and 6 from J, leaving 17 bases between them. Germline V lookup: CDR1 SNHLY, CDR2 FYNNEI. The CDR3 runs 14 residues. CDR3 loop: CASSVGTDHPEAFF. In DNA form, the CDR3 reads TGTGCCAGCAGCGTTGGGACCGATCACCCTGAAGCTTTCTTT.

Only a few counts were recorded for this clonotype. The genes are TRBV3-1 and TRBJ1-2, with unresolved D. The CDR3 covers 15 residues. Germline assignment: CDR1 LGHDT and CDR2 YNNKEL (reference sequence). The V end lost 4 bases, the J end lost 5 bases, and 17 bases lay between the germline ends. The CDR3 region has the DNA TGTGCCAGCAGCCTTGCTAGGATTTCACTGTATGGCTACACCTTC. Translation: CASSLARISLYGYTF.

A single count supports this clonotype. V is TRBV27 and J is TRBJ2-3; 9 nucleotides align to TRBD2. Germline V gene data show CDR1 as MNHEY and CDR2 as SMNVEV (reference sequence). V was pared by 6 bases and J by 2 bases, with 12 bases of the junction left unmatched. The CDR3 loop spans 17 amino acids. The CDR3 loop reads CASSSFPPGLATDTQYF. DNA of the CDR3: TGTGCCAGCAGCTCCTTTCCCCCGGGACTAGCCACAGATACGCAGTATTTT.

This clonotype was seen many times. The chain carries TRBV28 and TRBJ1-2, with 8 bases matching TRBD1. The V segment lost 5 bases and the J segment 5 bases; nucleotides outside the gene matches: 7. The CDR3 is 14 residues long. Germline CDR1 MDHEN, CDR2 SYDVKM. Written as DNA, the CDR3 is TGTGCCAGCAGTCCTAACAGGGGGGGGTATGGCTACACCTTC. It yields the protein CASSPNRGGYGYTF.

This clonotype showed up many times. This chain joins TRBV18 and TRBJ2-3, with 7 bases lining up with TRBD1. The germline gives CDR1 KGHSH, CDR2 LQKENI. This CDR3 spans 13 amino acids. Unmatched junction bases numbered 4, after V lost 8 bases and J lost 2 bases. CDR3 sequence: CASATGFTDTQYF. DNA of the CDR3: TGTGCCAGCGCGACAGGGTTCACAGATACGCAGTATTTT.

The chain carries TRBV20-1 and TRBJ1-6; D gene unclear. CDR3 length: 19 amino acids. V was cut by 2 bases and J by 0 bases, with 20 bases left in between. Germline CDR1 is DFQATT and CDR2 is SNEGSKA (reference sequence). In nucleotides, the CDR3 is TGCAGTGCTAGACCCTACAATAAGCCTGGCAGCTCCTATAATTCACCCCTCCACTTT. This codes for CSARPYNKPGSSYNSPLHF.

There are a few counts of this clonotype. This chain joins TRBV7-9 and TRBJ2-1, with D unclear. Germline-derived CDR1 and CDR2 are SEHNR and FQNEAQ (reference sequence). Trimming removed 5 bases from V and 3 bases from J, with 11 bases in between. This CDR3 is 14 amino acids long. Here the CDR3 DNA reads TGTGCCAGCAGCCCATCCACTAACTACAATGAGCAGTTCTTC. Protein: CASSPSTNYNEQFF.

This clonotype was counted only a few times. The V gene is TRBV11-2, the J gene TRBJ2-1; D unclear. Germline CDR1 reads SGHAT; CDR2 reads FQNNGV. The V and J ends lost 0 bases and 5 bases respectively, with 17 bases between them. The CDR3 consists of 17 residues. The DNA of the CDR3 is TGTGCCAGCAGCTTAGACAATCTGGTTTTGACCGACAATGAGCAGTTCTTC. Protein sequence: CASSLDNLVLTDNEQFF. The whole variable domain, filled in from reference TRBV11-2 and TRBJ2-1, reads EAGVAQSPRYKIIEKRQSVAFWCNPISGHATLYWYQQILGQGPKLLIQFQNNGVVDDSQLPKDRFSAERLKGVDSTLKIQPAKLEDSAVYLCASSLDNLVLTDNEQFFGPGTRLTVL.

This clonotype was seen at least ten times. J is TRBJ2-7 and V is TRBV6-5; 11 bases match TRBD1. This CDR3 region has 14 residues. The ends lost 2 bases at V and 6 bases at J; junction bases unmatched: 3. The germline gives CDR1 MNHEY, CDR2 SVGAGI. CDR3 protein: CASSYGQGAGEQYF. The DNA for the CDR3 is TGTGCCAGCAGTTACGGACAGGGGGCCGGCGAGCAGTACTTC.

This clonotype has ten or more counts. This chain joins TRBV6-2 or TRBV6-3 and TRBJ2-3; D may correspond to TRBD1 or TRBD2 (5 bases each). CDR1 is MNHEY and CDR2 is SVGEGT in the germline V gene. Trimming removed 7 bases at V and 2 bases at J, with 16 bases between. The length of the CDR3 is 15 residues. The CDR3 protein is CASNYRDGITDTQYF. The CDR3 coding sequence is TGTGCCAGCAACTACCGGGACGGAATCACAGATACGCAGTATTTT.

The J gene is TRBJ2-5, the V gene TRBV3-1, with D perhaps matching TRBD2 (5 bases). With 6 bases removed from V and 5 bases from J, the gap between germline ends came to 31 bases. From germline, CDR1 is LGHDT and CDR2 YNNKEL (reference sequence). This CDR3 has 19 amino acids. The CDR3 bases are TGTGCCAGCAGATCAGAGGACCAGGACTCAAGAGGCTTGTGGGAGACCCAGTACTTC. Protein product: CASRSEDQDSRGLWETQYF.

Comments on this clonotype: At one end, the junction sequence differs from germline, possibly due to a read error. The rearrangement uses TRBV18 and TRBJ2-3; 11 bases match TRBD2. The CDR3 has 16 amino acids. CDR1 and CDR2 (germline): KGHSH, LQKENI. In DNA, the CDR3 is TGTGCCAGCTCACCCCGGCTAGCGGGGGGTCCAGATGCGCAGTATTTT. It encodes CASSPRLAGGPDAQYF.